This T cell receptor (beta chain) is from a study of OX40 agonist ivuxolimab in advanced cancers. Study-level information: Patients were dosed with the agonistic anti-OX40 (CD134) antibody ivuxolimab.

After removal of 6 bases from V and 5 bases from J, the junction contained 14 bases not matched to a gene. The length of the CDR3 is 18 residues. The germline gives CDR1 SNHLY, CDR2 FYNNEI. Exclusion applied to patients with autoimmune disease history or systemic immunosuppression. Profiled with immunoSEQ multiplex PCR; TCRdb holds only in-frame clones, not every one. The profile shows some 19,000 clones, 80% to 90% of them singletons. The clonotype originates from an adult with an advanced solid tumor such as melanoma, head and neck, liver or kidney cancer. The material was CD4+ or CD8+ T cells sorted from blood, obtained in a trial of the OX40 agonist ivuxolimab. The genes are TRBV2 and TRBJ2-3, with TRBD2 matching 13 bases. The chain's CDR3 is CASRMTLLAGGPLDTQYF. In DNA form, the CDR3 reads TGTGCCAGCAGGATGACCCTACTAGCGGGAGGGCCTTTAGATACGCAGTATTTT.